Below are 10 T cell receptor beta chains sequenced from a single sample in a study of blood T cell repertoires in COVID-19. TCRdb's table, derived via immunoSEQ multiplex PCR, lists solely in-frame clones and lacks some. The sample contains roughly 150,000 clones, about 86% of which appear only once. Source material: peripheral blood. The receptors here all came from a woman between 70 and 85 years old with COVID-19, enrolled during active disease.

The J gene is TRBJ1-2, the V gene TRBV2; 8 positions agree with TRBD1. CDR3 length equals 14 residues. Germline V gives CDR1 SNHLY, CDR2 FYNNEI. Trimming at V came to 6 bases and at J to 6 bases, leaving 9 bases not matched to a gene. CDR3 sequence (DNA): TGTGCCAGCAGGACCCGGACAGGGAGGGATGGCTACACCTTC. Protein product: CASRTRTGRDGYTF. Combining the CDR3 with reference TRBV2 and TRBJ1-2 gives the whole variable domain EPEVTQTPSHQVTQMGQEVILRCVPISNHLYFYWYRQILGQKVEFLVSFYNNEISEKSEIFDDQFSVERPDGSNFTLKIRSTKLEDSAMYFCASRTRTGRDGYTFGSGTRLTVV.

The chain carries TRBV4-1 and TRBJ2-1; D perhaps matches TRBD2 (7 bases). This CDR3 has 16 amino acids. Trimming took off 5 bases at V and 1 base at J, with 15 bases between the two ends. Germline CDR1 reads MGHRA; CDR2 reads YSYEKL. CDR3 sequence: CASSSGGGASYNEQFF. The CDR3 bases are TGCGCCAGCAGCTCCGGAGGGGGGGCTTCCTACAATGAGCAGTTCTTC.

This chain uses TRBV5-6 with TRBJ2-5; 9 nucleotides match TRBD1. After removal of 2 bases from V and 3 bases from J, the junction contained 8 bases not matched to a gene. Germline assignment: CDR1 SGHDT and CDR2 YYEEEE. The CDR3 totals 16 residues. The CDR3 region has the DNA TGTGCCAGCAGCTTTTTCGGACAGGGGATGGAAGAGACCCAGTACTTC. Protein product: CASSFFGQGMEETQYF.

This chain joins TRBV5-1 and TRBJ2-7; weak D call: TRBD2 (5 bases). V dropped 2 bases and J dropped 0 bases, with 12 bases sitting between them. The germline CDR1 and CDR2 sequences are SGHRS and YFSETQ. The CDR3 extends over 15 amino acids. The DNA for the CDR3 is TGCGCCAGCAGCTTCGGGATGGCACCCTCCTACGAGCAGTACTTC. Protein product: CASSFGMAPSYEQYF. Full variable domain (missing parts from reference TRBV5-1 and TRBJ2-7): KAGVTQTPRYLIKTRGQQVTLSCSPISGHRSVSWYQQTPGQGLQFLFEYFSETQRNKGNFPGRFSGRQFSNSRSEMNVSTLELGDSALYLCASSFGMAPSYEQYFGPGTRLTVT.

This rearrangement joins TRBV29-1 to TRBJ2-1; D unresolved. Trimming took 7 bases from V and 4 from J, leaving 17 bases between them. The V gene's germline CDR1 is SQVTM and CDR2 ANQGSEA. The CDR3 spans 14 residues. CDR3 sequence: CSAHPRLTYNEQFF. CDR3 nucleotides: TGCAGCGCCCACCCTCGGTTAACTTACAATGAGCAGTTCTTC.

The J gene is TRBJ1-5, the V gene TRBV28, with TRBD1 matching over 10 bases. This CDR3 contains 14 residues. CDR1 and CDR2 (germline): MDHEN, SYDVKM. The trim removed 4 bases at V and 6 bases at J, leaving 3 bases unmatched. In nucleotides, the CDR3 is TGTGCCAGCAGTTGGGACAGGGGAAGTCAGCCCCAGCATTTT. This gives the protein CASSWDRGSQPQHF.

This clone was observed a few times. The chain has TRBV28 and TRBJ1-2; D remains unclear. The V and J ends lost 6 bases and 0 bases respectively, with 5 bases between them. The germline CDR1 and CDR2 sequences are MDHEN and SYDVKM. This CDR3 comprises 12 residues. CDR3 bases: TGTGCCAGCAGACGGTCTAACTATGGCTACACCTTC. It codes for CASRRSNYGYTF.

The chain has TRBV5-1 and TRBJ2-5; 13 bases agree with TRBD2. The CDR3 is made up of 15 amino acids. Germline-derived CDR1 and CDR2 are SGHRS and YFSETQ. J gave up 2 bases and V 9 bases, and 7 bases lay outside the gene matches. CDR3 residues: CATTQTSGGQETQYF. The DNA for the CDR3 is TGCGCCACCACCCAGACTAGCGGGGGGCAAGAGACCCAGTACTTC.

This chain uses TRBV28 with TRBJ1-1; D remains unclear. The V gene's germline CDR1 is MDHEN and CDR2 SYDVKM. CDR3 length: 13 residues. Trimming removed 6 bases from V and 3 bases from J, with 11 bases in between. CDR3 sequence reads: CASRYYRDTEAFF. DNA of the CDR3: TGTGCCAGCAGGTATTACCGGGACACTGAAGCTTTCTTT.

J is TRBJ1-2 and V is TRBV11-2, with TRBD1 matching over 12 bases. The CDR3 consists of 16 residues. Germline V gives CDR1 SGHAT, CDR2 FQNNGV. V trimming: 2 bases; J trimming: 8 bases; junction bases outside the gene matches: 9. For the CDR3, the DNA is TGTGCCAGCAGCTTAAACCGGGACAGGGGGCGAGGCGGCTACACCTTC. This codes for CASSLNRDRGRGGYTF.